This T cell receptor (beta chain) stems from a study of T cell responses to AZD1222 COVID-19 vaccine. This CDR3 has 13 residues. V shed 3 bases and J shed 7 bases, with 12 bases lying between them. A single count supports this clone. Antigen: not known. The repertoire was sequenced with immunoSEQ multiplex PCR; TCRdb's copy has only in-frame clones and lacks some. Of approximately 44,000 clones listed, roughly 80% were seen once; the top ten hold about 3.6%. Regarding the study as a whole: Vaccine-associated CD4 TCRs ranged over spike, dominating at 160-218 and 743-854.

The sequencing here drew on peripheral blood, taken on day 0 of AZD1222 vaccination. The gene calls are TRBV12-3 or TRBV12-4 and TRBJ1-2; weak D call: TRBD1 (6 bases). The TCR comes from an adult in good health. The CDR3 sequence is CASSFGTSAGYTF. In DNA form, the CDR3 reads TGTGCCAGCAGTTTCGGGACATCGGCTGGCTACACCTTC.